These 19 T cell receptor beta chains were all obtained from the same sample, sequenced in a study of blood T cell repertoires in COVID-19. Sequenced by immunoSEQ multiplex PCR; TCRdb stores in-frame clones only, minus some. The table includes 180,000 or so clones, roughly 80% detected once. Material for sequencing was PBMCs or T cells enriched from blood (not recorded which). The receptors were sampled from a man aged 45-60 years who had recovered from COVID-19.

V usage is TRBV27 and J usage is TRBJ2-1, with 7 bases matching TRBD1. CDR3 size: 13 residues. Trimming cost V 8 bases and J 0 bases; bases outside gene matches: 1. Germline assignment: CDR1 MNHEY and CDR2 SMNVEV (reference sequence). The CDR3 DNA is TGTGCCAGCGCAGGGGGCTCCTACAATGAGCAGTTCTTC. As protein: CASAGGSYNEQFF.

This sequence joins TRBV18 and TRBJ2-3; D may be TRBD2 (5 bases). Per the germline V gene, CDR1 is KGHSH and CDR2 is LQKENI. Trimming cost V 4 bases and J 3 bases, with 14 bases left between them. This CDR3 contains 15 residues. The CDR3 loop is CASSLLDTGTDTQYF. CDR3 DNA: TGTGCCAGCTCACTCCTCGACACGGGAACAGATACGCAGTATTTT.

The chain combines TRBV10-1 with TRBJ2-5, with D possibly matching TRBD2 (6 bases). V dropped 3 bases and J dropped 6 bases, with 17 bases sitting between them. The CDR3 sequence is 15 residues long. Germline loops: CDR1 WNHNN, CDR2 SYGVQD (reference sequence). CDR3 DNA: TGCGCCAGCAGTGATGCAGGGTGGAGGGAGAAGACCCAGTACTTC. Translation gives CASSDAGWREKTQYF.

The chain couples TRBV27 to TRBJ1-1; 7 bases map to TRBD1. Germline CDR1 reads MNHEY; CDR2 reads SMNVEV (reference sequence). J gave up 1 base and V 5 bases, and 4 bases lay outside the gene matches. The length of the CDR3 is 14 residues. The chain's CDR3 is CASSLRQGNTEAFF. The CDR3 DNA reads TGTGCCAGCAGTCTCCGACAGGGGAACACTGAAGCTTTCTTT.

This chain connects TRBV20-1 to TRBJ2-7; D perhaps matches TRBD1 (6 bases). This CDR3 is built from 13 residues. The germline CDR1 and CDR2 sequences are DFQATT and SNEGSKA (reference sequence). Trimming took off 3 bases at V and 2 bases at J, with 11 bases between the two ends. The CDR3 DNA sequence: TGCAGTGCTAGTGCGGACAGTACCTACGAGCAGTACTTC. Its translation: CSASADSTYEQYF.

The chain carries TRBV13 and TRBJ2-3, with D uncertain. V lost 5 bases to trimming and J lost 8 bases, with 11 bases between them. This CDR3 is built from 12 residues. The germline gives CDR1 PRHDT, CDR2 FYEKMQ (reference sequence). CDR3 sequence reads: CASSPLVGTQYF. In nucleotides, the CDR3 is TGTGCCAGCAGCCCATTAGTCGGTACGCAGTATTTT.

V gene TRBV2 combines with J gene TRBJ2-7; D is ambiguous. Trimming pared 2 bases from V and 2 bases from J, leaving 13 bases between. The CDR3 contains 15 residues. From germline, CDR1 is SNHLY and CDR2 FYNNEI. CDR3 coding DNA: TGTGCCAGCAGTGAAATGGCTCAGGCACCCTACGAGCAGTACTTC. This translates into CASSEMAQAPYEQYF.

On this clone: The CDR3 ends on some other residue instead of the conserved phenylalanine or tryptophan, so this is likely a read error. The DNA is omitted, as the CDR3 cannot be located on it reliably, and the CDR3 follows TCRdb's listing. This chain uses TRBV5-1 with TRBJ2-7; the table's D gene call, TRBD1, was not cross checked with the DNA. Germline CDR1 SGHRS, CDR2 YFSETQ. The CDR3 comprises 9 residues, both ends counted. The CDR3 is CASSSWTDS.

This rearrangement joins TRBV3-1 (or the pseudogene TRBV3-2) to TRBJ1-5; TRBD1 matches at 7 bases. Germline assignment: CDR1 LGHDT and CDR2 YNNKEL (reference sequence). The J segment lost 5 bases and the V segment lost 1 base, leaving 5 bases of the junction unmatched. There are 15 residues in the CDR3. CDR3 amino acids: CASSQGGTADQPQHF. CDR3 coding DNA: TGTGCCAGCAGCCAAGGAGGGACAGCCGATCAGCCCCAGCATTTT.

This clone appeared a single time. This chain connects TRBV24-1 to TRBJ2-7; tentative D call: TRBD2 (6 bases). Looked up from germline, CDR1 is KGHDR and CDR2 is SFDVKD. With 5 bases removed from V and 3 bases from J, the gap between germline ends came to 25 bases. This CDR3 has 18 residues. CDR3 in DNA: TGTGCCACCAGTGTCCTTCGGGGAGGTGGGCGGCTACTCTACGAGCAGTACTTC. Protein sequence: CATSVLRGGGRLLYEQYF.

This chain connects TRBV28 to TRBJ1-6, with a possible D match to TRBD1 (6 bases). This CDR3 has 15 amino acids. V was trimmed by 6 bases and J by 8 bases, leaving 17 bases between them. Looked up from germline, CDR1 is MDHEN and CDR2 is SYDVKM. The CDR3 DNA sequence: TGTGCCAGCAGCCAACCCCCAGGGGCGGATTCACCCCTCCACTTT. It specifies CASSQPPGADSPLHF.

This chain uses TRBV19 with TRBJ2-1, with D perhaps TRBD2 (6 bases). V lost 6 bases and J lost 8, with 17 bases in between. The CDR3 has 14 amino acids. The germline V gene encodes CDR1 LNHDA and CDR2 SQIVND (reference sequence). The CDR3 DNA reads as TGTGCCAGTAGGGAACGGGGGTCGTTCGATGAGCAGTTCTTC. This codes for CASRERGSFDEQFF.

The genes are TRBV9 and TRBJ2-7; no clear D gene. The germline V gene has CDR1 SGDLS and CDR2 YYNGEE. V was clipped by 7 bases and J by 0 bases, with 14 bases between them. CDR3 size: 14 residues. The CDR3 nucleotides read TGTGCCAGCGCTCGTGGGCTAAGCTCCTACGAGCAGTACTTC. This sequence encodes CASARGLSSYEQYF.

The J gene is TRBJ2-1, the V gene TRBV7-3; TRBD2 matches at 13 bases. The junction had 3 bases not matched to a gene; V was cut back by 5 bases and J by 8 bases. The CDR3 sequence is 14 residues long. The germline CDR1 and CDR2 sequences are SGHTA and FQGTGA. CDR3 protein: CASSLGLAGDEQFF. The DNA for the CDR3 is TGTGCCAGCAGCCTCGGACTAGCGGGAGATGAGCAGTTCTTC.

The chain carries TRBV28 and TRBJ1-5, with 8 bases identical to TRBD1. CDR3 length: 15 residues. The V gene's germline CDR1 is MDHEN and CDR2 SYDVKM. V shed 7 bases and J 6 bases; nucleotides not matched to a gene: 11. CDR3 nucleotide sequence: TGTGCCAGCATCTCCCCAGGGGGCGGCAGTCAGCCCCAGCATTTT. Translated: CASISPGGGSQPQHF.

The chain carries TRBV7-2 and TRBJ2-2; D uncertain. Germline CDR1 SGHTA, CDR2 FQGNSA. V was clipped by 2 bases and J by 1 base, with 11 bases between them. The CDR3 spans 16 residues. The CDR3 DNA follows: TGTGCCAGCAGCTTAATGGCCGATCAGAACACCGGGGAGCTGTTTTTT. Translation: CASSLMADQNTGELFF.

This clone has a handful of counts. This chain uses TRBV7-8 with TRBJ2-7; 8 positions match TRBD2. Germline CDR1 is SGHVS and CDR2 is FQNEAQ. With V trimmed by 7 bases and J by 3 bases, 11 bases remained unmatched. The CDR3 spans 15 residues. The CDR3 DNA sequence: TGTGCCAGCACCCTATTAGCGGGATGGCTCTACGAGCAGTACTTC. It is translated as CASTLLAGWLYEQYF.

The V gene is TRBV7-8, the J gene TRBJ1-1; 8 bases line up with TRBD1. J lost 1 base, V lost 4 bases, and 8 bases had no gene match. The CDR3 has 16 residues. The germline CDR1 and CDR2 sequences are SGHVS and FQNEAQ. CDR3 loop: CASSSRTGRGNTEAFF. The CDR3 DNA follows: TGTGCCAGCAGCTCAAGGACAGGGAGAGGGAACACTGAAGCTTTCTTT.

There are a few counts of this clone. The gene calls are TRBV28 and TRBJ1-2, with no clear D. V was cut by 2 bases and J by 8 bases, with 18 bases left in between. Germline values: CDR1 MDHEN, CDR2 SYDVKM. The CDR3 totals 15 residues. This CDR3 reads CASSLGSGFRKGYTF. CDR3 sequence (DNA): TGTGCCAGCAGTTTAGGTTCAGGATTTCGGAAGGGCTACACCTTC.